Listed below are T cell receptor beta chains from one sample, sequenced in a study of vaccination effects on CD4 cells after COVID-19. For these TCRs, the target antigens are not known. Produced via immunoSEQ multiplex PCR; TCRdb's table is partial and in-frame only. In the table there are about 63,000 clones, about 79% of which are singletons. Specimen: CD4+ T cells from PBMCs cultured with HCoV-OC43 spike peptides, collected before COVID-19 vaccination. The origin of the receptors is a human donor who received a COVID-19 vaccine. CDR3s include the opening cysteine and the closing phenylalanine or tryptophan. A D gene is named only where the DNA matches it firmly. Expanded clones are given a class, and other clones once, few, many or no size at all.

j_gene: TRBJ2-6
abundance: once
d_gene: NA
v_gene: TRBV20-1
CDR3nt: TGCAGTGCTAGTACGGGGGTGGCTGGGGCCAACGTCCTGACTTTC
CDR3aa: CSASTGVAGANVLTF

j_gene: TRBJ2-5
abundance: NA
d_gene: NA
v_gene: TRBV4-3
CDR3nt: TGCGCCAGCAGCTTGGGGGGGGCGGGTAGCGGCGCTCAAGAGACCCAGTACTTC
CDR3aa: CASSLGGAGSGAQETQYF

j_gene: TRBJ1-1
abundance: NA
d_gene: TRBD1
v_gene: TRBV25-1
CDR3nt: TGTGCCAGCAGGGCGGAGACAGGGCGATTTATGAACACTGAAGCTTTCTTT
CDR3aa: CASRAETGRFMNTEAFF

j_gene: TRBJ1-3
abundance: NA
d_gene: TRBD1
v_gene: TRBV25-1
CDR3nt: TGTGCCAGCAGTGACCGCCGACAGGGAGCGGGAAACACCATATATTTT
CDR3aa: CASSDRRQGAGNTIYF

j_gene: TRBJ1-1
abundance: NA
d_gene: NA
v_gene: TRBV7-2
CDR3nt: TGTGCCAGCAGCTCTGACCCCTCTAGGTTGGCTTTCTTT
CDR3aa: CASSSDPSRLAFF

j_gene: TRBJ2-2
abundance: once
d_gene: NA
v_gene: TRBV2
CDR3nt: TGTGCCAGCAGGGAGGGAAAGAACACCGGGGAGCTGTTTTTT
CDR3aa: CASREGKNTGELFF

j_gene: TRBJ1-2
abundance: NA
d_gene: NA
v_gene: TRBV19
CDR3nt: TGTGCCAGTAGTATTGCCGGAGAGTTTAACTATGGCTACACCTTC
CDR3aa: CASSIAGEFNYGYTF

j_gene: TRBJ1-2
abundance: NA
d_gene: NA
v_gene: TRBV7-9
CDR3nt: TGTGCCAGCAGCTTAGGAGGGGGGAGCGATGACTATGGCTACACCTTC
CDR3aa: CASSLGGGSDDYGYTF

j_gene: TRBJ2-1
abundance: NA
d_gene: NA
v_gene: TRBV5-1
CDR3nt: TGCGCCAGCAGCTGGATCAATGGGGGGTCTTTCGGTACGGGTGAGCAGTTCTTC
CDR3aa: CASSWINGGSFGTGEQFF

j_gene: TRBJ1-3
abundance: NA
d_gene: NA
v_gene: TRBV28
CDR3nt: TGTGCCAGCAGAAAAATAGGGGGTAATCTTGTTGGAAACACCATATATTTT
CDR3aa: CASRKIGGNLVGNTIYF

j_gene: TRBJ2-2
abundance: NA
d_gene: NA
v_gene: TRBV15
CDR3nt: TGTGCCACCACGGGAGTTAACACCGGGGAGCTGTTTTTT
CDR3aa: CATTGVNTGELFF

j_gene: TRBJ1-1
abundance: NA
d_gene: NA
v_gene: TRBV2
CDR3nt: TGTGCCACCCGGGACCGTGTTGTGGTGGCTGAAGCTTTCTTT
CDR3aa: CATRDRVVVAEAFF

j_gene: TRBJ1-5
abundance: NA
d_gene: NA
v_gene: TRBV10-2
CDR3nt: TGCGCCAGCAGTGAAGTTGCAGGTATTAGCAATCAGCCCCAGCATTTT
CDR3aa: CASSEVAGISNQPQHF

j_gene: TRBJ2-3
abundance: NA
d_gene: TRBD1
v_gene: TRBV7-3
CDR3nt: TGTGCCAGCAGCTCCATCGGACAGGGTATAGATACGCAGTATTTT
CDR3aa: CASSSIGQGIDTQYF

j_gene: TRBJ1-1
abundance: NA
d_gene: TRBD1
v_gene: TRBV5-5
CDR3nt: TGTGCCAGCAGCTTCACAGGGGCGAACACTGAAGCTTTCTTT
CDR3aa: CASSFTGANTEAFF

j_gene: TRBJ2-3
abundance: NA
d_gene: NA
v_gene: TRBV6-2/TRBV6-3
CDR3nt: TGTGCCAGCAGTTCCCAAAGCACAGATACGCAGTATTTT
CDR3aa: CASSSQSTDTQYF

j_gene: TRBJ1-2
abundance: NA
d_gene: NA
v_gene: TRBV25-1
CDR3nt: TGTGCCAGCAGGGGGGATGGGGACTATGGCTACACCTTC
CDR3aa: CASRGDGDYGYTF

j_gene: TRBJ1-2
abundance: NA
d_gene: NA
v_gene: TRBV27
CDR3nt: TGTGCCAGCAGAGGAAACAGGGCGGGCTATGGCTACACCTTC
CDR3aa: CASRGNRAGYGYTF

j_gene: TRBJ1-4
abundance: NA
d_gene: NA
v_gene: TRBV5-1
CDR3nt: TGCGCCAGCAGCGGAGGCGGAATTAATGAAAAACTGTTTTTT
CDR3aa: CASSGGGINEKLFF

j_gene: TRBJ2-6
abundance: NA
d_gene: NA
v_gene: TRBV20-1
CDR3nt: TGCAGTGCTAGTAGGGTGGCTTCTGGGGCCAACGTCCTGACTTTC
CDR3aa: CSASRVASGANVLTF

j_gene: TRBJ2-2
abundance: few
d_gene: NA
v_gene: TRBV7-2
CDR3nt: TGTGCCAGCAGCTTAGCCCAGAACACCGGGGAGCTGTTTTTT
CDR3aa: CASSLAQNTGELFF

j_gene: TRBJ2-3
abundance: NA
d_gene: NA
v_gene: TRBV9
CDR3nt: TGTGCCAGCAGCGTAGCGGGGTTCGGGACAGATACGCAGTATTTT
CDR3aa: CASSVAGFGTDTQYF

j_gene: TRBJ2-5
abundance: NA
d_gene: NA
v_gene: TRBV18
CDR3nt: TGTGCCAGCTCACCAAATGGCGGAGGAGAGACCCAGTACTTC
CDR3aa: CASSPNGGGETQYF

j_gene: TRBJ1-4
abundance: NA
d_gene: NA
v_gene: TRBV7-9
CDR3nt: TGTGCCAGCAGCTGGACAGCAACTAATGAAAAACTGTTTTTT
CDR3aa: CASSWTATNEKLFF

j_gene: TRBJ2-5
abundance: NA
d_gene: NA
v_gene: TRBV18
CDR3nt: TGTGCCAGCTCACCCTACAGGGTCGAGGAGACCCAGTACTTC
CDR3aa: CASSPYRVEETQYF

j_gene: TRBJ2-3
abundance: NA
d_gene: TRBD2
v_gene: TRBV2
CDR3nt: TGTGCCAGCAGTTGGACTAGCGTGGCAGATACGCAGTATTTT
CDR3aa: CASSWTSVADTQYF

j_gene: TRBJ2-6
abundance: once
d_gene: NA
v_gene: TRBV5-1
CDR3nt: TGCGCCAGCAGCTTGCTAGTTTCTGGGGCCAACGTCCTGACTTTC
CDR3aa: CASSLLVSGANVLTF

j_gene: TRBJ2-3
abundance: few
d_gene: NA
v_gene: TRBV2
CDR3nt: TGTGCCAGCAGCGACAGGGAGGGAGATACGCAGTATTTT
CDR3aa: CASSDREGDTQYF

j_gene: TRBJ2-3
abundance: NA
d_gene: NA
v_gene: TRBV19
CDR3nt: TGTGCCAGTAGTGTGGACAGAACCACAGATACGCAGTATTTT
CDR3aa: CASSVDRTTDTQYF

j_gene: TRBJ2-1
abundance: NA
d_gene: TRBD1
v_gene: TRBV7-3
CDR3nt: TGTGCCAGCAGCTTATTCCAGGGGGCGGTTGAGCAGTTCTTC
CDR3aa: CASSLFQGAVEQFF

j_gene: TRBJ2-5
abundance: NA
d_gene: NA
v_gene: TRBV5-1
CDR3nt: TGCGCCAGCAGCTTGGTAGTAGACCAGCAAGAGACCCAGTACTTC
CDR3aa: CASSLVVDQQETQYF

j_gene: TRBJ2-1
abundance: once
d_gene: NA
v_gene: TRBV29-1
CDR3nt: TGCAGCGTTGAAAATTACGAAGCTTACAATGAGCAGTTCTTC
CDR3aa: CSVENYEAYNEQFF

j_gene: TRBJ1-1
abundance: NA
d_gene: TRBD1
v_gene: TRBV7-2
CDR3nt: TGTGCCAGCAGCTCTTACCGGGACAGTGTACCTTTCTTT
CDR3aa: CASSSYRDSVPFF

j_gene: TRBJ2-1
abundance: once
d_gene: TRBD1
v_gene: TRBV24-1
CDR3nt: TGTGCCACCAGTGATTCCGACAGGGGAAGAAAGTTCTTC
CDR3aa: CATSDSDRGRKFF

j_gene: TRBJ1-5
abundance: once
d_gene: NA
v_gene: TRBV2
CDR3nt: TGTGCCAGCAGTACTCAGGGAAATCAGCCCCAGCATTTT
CDR3aa: CASSTQGNQPQHF

j_gene: TRBJ2-5
abundance: NA
d_gene: NA
v_gene: TRBV9
CDR3nt: TGTGCCAGCAGCGTAGCTTACGGGGGGCGGGAAGAGACCCAGTACTTC
CDR3aa: CASSVAYGGREETQYF

j_gene: TRBJ1-4
abundance: NA
d_gene: NA
v_gene: TRBV7-3
CDR3nt: TGTGCCAGCAGCGAACGGGGTTTTGATGAAAAACTGTTTTTT
CDR3aa: CASSERGFDEKLFF

j_gene: TRBJ2-1
abundance: few
d_gene: NA
v_gene: TRBV2
CDR3nt: TGTGCCAGCAGTGGGACAGCAAACAATGAGCAGTTCTTC
CDR3aa: CASSGTANNEQFF

j_gene: TRBJ2-1
abundance: NA
d_gene: TRBD1
v_gene: TRBV27
CDR3nt: TGTGCCAGCGGCCGGGACAGGGGGAGCCACAATGAGCAGTTCTTC
CDR3aa: CASGRDRGSHNEQFF

j_gene: TRBJ2-5
abundance: NA
d_gene: NA
v_gene: TRBV6-4
CDR3nt: TGTGCCAGTAGCCGGGACCAGGCGGAGACCCAGTACTTC
CDR3aa: CASSRDQAETQYF

j_gene: TRBJ2-2
abundance: few
d_gene: NA
v_gene: TRBV27
CDR3nt: TGTGCCAGCGCGGGACAGAACACCGGGGAGCTGTTTTTT
CDR3aa: CASAGQNTGELFF

j_gene: TRBJ1-5
abundance: NA
d_gene: NA
v_gene: TRBV6-5
CDR3nt: TGTGCCAGCAGGAGGACAGTTAGCAATCAGCCCCAGCATTTT
CDR3aa: CASRRTVSNQPQHF

j_gene: TRBJ1-5
abundance: NA
d_gene: NA
v_gene: TRBV6-2/TRBV6-3
CDR3nt: TGTGCCAGCAGTTTGTCAGGGGAAAGCAATCAGCCCCAGCATTTT
CDR3aa: CASSLSGESNQPQHF

j_gene: TRBJ2-3
abundance: NA
d_gene: TRBD2
v_gene: TRBV3-1/TRBV3-2
CDR3nt: TGTGCCAGCAGCCAACTAGCGGGGAACCCGGCAACAGATACGCAGTATTTT
CDR3aa: CASSQLAGNPATDTQYF

j_gene: TRBJ2-5
abundance: NA
d_gene: TRBD2
v_gene: TRBV28
CDR3nt: TGTGCCAGCAGTTTAGTTGGCGGGGGGGCCGGGGAGACCCAGTACTTC
CDR3aa: CASSLVGGGAGETQYF

j_gene: TRBJ2-3
abundance: NA
d_gene: NA
v_gene: TRBV12-3/TRBV12-4
CDR3nt: TGTGCCAGCAGTCCGATTAACACAGATACGCAGTATTTT
CDR3aa: CASSPINTDTQYF

j_gene: TRBJ1-1
abundance: NA
d_gene: NA
v_gene: TRBV11-2
CDR3nt: TGTGCCAGCAGCTTCTTCTCCTTGAGGGTGCGGAACACTGAAGCTTTCTTT
CDR3aa: CASSFFSLRVRNTEAFF

j_gene: TRBJ2-2
abundance: NA
d_gene: TRBD2
v_gene: TRBV6-4
CDR3nt: TGTGCCAGCAGTGTGAATGGAGCGGGGGCGAACACCGGGGAGCTGTTTTTT
CDR3aa: CASSVNGAGANTGELFF

j_gene: TRBJ1-6
abundance: NA
d_gene: TRBD1
v_gene: TRBV5-1
CDR3nt: TGCGCCAGCAGCTCCTCCGGGACAGGCAATTCACCCCTCCACTTT
CDR3aa: CASSSSGTGNSPLHF

j_gene: TRBJ1-6
abundance: NA
d_gene: NA
v_gene: TRBV10-2
CDR3nt: TGCGCCAGCAGTGAAAGTGGGCTACCCCTCCACTTT
CDR3aa: CASSESGLPLHF

j_gene: TRBJ2-1
abundance: NA
d_gene: NA
v_gene: TRBV18
CDR3nt: TGTGCCAGCTCACAAGCCTTGGGGGGGCAAAACGAGCAGTTCTTC
CDR3aa: CASSQALGGQNEQFF

j_gene: TRBJ1-4
abundance: NA
d_gene: TRBD1
v_gene: TRBV18
CDR3nt: TGTGCCAGCTCACGCATAGGGCTCGACAGGGTTCCGGAGGAAAAACTGTTTTTT
CDR3aa: CASSRIGLDRVPEEKLFF

j_gene: TRBJ2-4
abundance: few
d_gene: NA
v_gene: TRBV5-1
CDR3nt: TGCGCCAGCAGCCCAGAGGGGGCGAGCGGGCGCTTTATAGCCAAAAACATTCAGTACTTC
CDR3aa: CASSPEGASGRFIAKNIQYF